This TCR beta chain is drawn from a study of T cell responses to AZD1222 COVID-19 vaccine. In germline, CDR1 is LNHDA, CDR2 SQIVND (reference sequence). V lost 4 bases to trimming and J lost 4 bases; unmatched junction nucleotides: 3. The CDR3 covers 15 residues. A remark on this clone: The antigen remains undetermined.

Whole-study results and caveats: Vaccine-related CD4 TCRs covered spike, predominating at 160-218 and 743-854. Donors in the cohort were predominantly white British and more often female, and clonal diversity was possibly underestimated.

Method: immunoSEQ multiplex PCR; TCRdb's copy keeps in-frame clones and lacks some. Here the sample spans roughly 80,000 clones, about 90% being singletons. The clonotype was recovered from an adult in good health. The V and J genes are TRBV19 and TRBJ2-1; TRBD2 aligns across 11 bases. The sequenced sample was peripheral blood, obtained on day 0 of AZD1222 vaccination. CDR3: CASSTGTSGYNEQFF. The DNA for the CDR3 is TGTGCCAGTAGTACCGGGACTAGCGGATACAATGAGCAGTTCTTC.